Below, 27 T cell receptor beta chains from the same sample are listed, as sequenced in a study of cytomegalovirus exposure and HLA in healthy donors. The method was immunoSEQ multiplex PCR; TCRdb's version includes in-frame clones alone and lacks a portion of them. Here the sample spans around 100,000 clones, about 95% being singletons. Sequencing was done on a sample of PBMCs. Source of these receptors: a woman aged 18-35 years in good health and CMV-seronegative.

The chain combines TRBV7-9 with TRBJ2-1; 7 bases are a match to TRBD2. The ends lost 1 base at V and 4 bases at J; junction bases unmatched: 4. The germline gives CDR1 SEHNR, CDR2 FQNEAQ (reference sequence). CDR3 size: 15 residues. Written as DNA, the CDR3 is TGTGCCAGCAGCTTAGGCGGGAGTCCTTACAATGAGCAGTTCTTC. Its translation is CASSLGGSPYNEQFF.

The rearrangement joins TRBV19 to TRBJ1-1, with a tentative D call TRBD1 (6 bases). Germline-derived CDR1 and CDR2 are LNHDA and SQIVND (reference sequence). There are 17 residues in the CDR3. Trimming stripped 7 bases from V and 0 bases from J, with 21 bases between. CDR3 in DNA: TGTGCCAGTAAGGGGGTCGCGGGTCCCGAAATGAACACTGAAGCTTTCTTT. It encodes CASKGVAGPEMNTEAFF.

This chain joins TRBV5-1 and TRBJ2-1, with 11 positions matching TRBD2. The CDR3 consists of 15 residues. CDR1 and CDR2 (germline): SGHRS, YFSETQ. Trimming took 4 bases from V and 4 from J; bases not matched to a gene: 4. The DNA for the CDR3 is TGCGCCAGCAGCGTTTTAGCGGGGGGGTACAATGAGCAGTTCTTC. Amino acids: CASSVLAGGYNEQFF.

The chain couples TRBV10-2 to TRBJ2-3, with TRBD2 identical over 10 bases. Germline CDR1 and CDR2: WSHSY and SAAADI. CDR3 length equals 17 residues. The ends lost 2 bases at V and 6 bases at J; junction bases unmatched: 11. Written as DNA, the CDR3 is TGCGCCAGCAGTGAGATTGGACTAGCGGCGGTTGGGGATACGCAGTATTTT. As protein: CASSEIGLAAVGDTQYF.

The CDR3 bases are TGTGCCAGTAGTGAAGGACAGGGACGAATTAGGCCGGCTAATGAAAAACTGTTTTTT. Protein: CASSEGQGRIRPANEKLFF. This chain links TRBV19 with TRBJ1-4; TRBD1 aligns across 8 bases. This CDR3 spans 19 amino acids. The germline CDR1 and CDR2 sequences are LNHDA and SQIVND (reference sequence). V shed 5 bases and J 3 bases; nucleotides not matched to a gene: 17.

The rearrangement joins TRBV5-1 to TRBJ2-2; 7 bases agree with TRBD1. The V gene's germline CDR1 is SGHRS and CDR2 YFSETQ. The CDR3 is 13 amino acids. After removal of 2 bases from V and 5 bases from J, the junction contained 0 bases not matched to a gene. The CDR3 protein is CASSLQGTGELFF. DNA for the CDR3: TGCGCCAGCAGCTTACAGGGGACCGGGGAGCTGTTTTTT.

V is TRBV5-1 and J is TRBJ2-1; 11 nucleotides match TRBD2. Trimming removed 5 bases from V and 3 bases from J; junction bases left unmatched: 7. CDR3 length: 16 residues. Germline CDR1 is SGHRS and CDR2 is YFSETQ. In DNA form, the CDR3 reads TGCGCCAGCAGTTCCCTCACTAGCGGGGGCTACAATGAGCAGTTCTTC. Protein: CASSSLTSGGYNEQFF.

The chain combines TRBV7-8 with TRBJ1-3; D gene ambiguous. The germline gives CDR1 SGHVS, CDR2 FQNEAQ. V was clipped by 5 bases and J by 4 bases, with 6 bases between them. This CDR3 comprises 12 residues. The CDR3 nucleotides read TGTGCCAGCAGCCTACCGGGAAACACCATATATTTT. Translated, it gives CASSLPGNTIYF. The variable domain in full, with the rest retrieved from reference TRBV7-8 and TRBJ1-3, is GAGVSQSPRYKVAKRGQDVALRCDPISGHVSLFWYQQALGQGPEFLTYFQNEAQLDKSGLPSDRFFAERPEGSVSTLKIQRTQQEDSAVYLCASSLPGNTIYFGEGSWLTVV.

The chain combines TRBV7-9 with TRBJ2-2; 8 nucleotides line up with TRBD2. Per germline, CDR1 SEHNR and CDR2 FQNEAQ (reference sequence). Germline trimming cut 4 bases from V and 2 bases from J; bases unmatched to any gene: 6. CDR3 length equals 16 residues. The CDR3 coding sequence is TGTGCCAGCAGCTCCGCCGGGGGGGCAAACACCGGGGAGCTGTTTTTT. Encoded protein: CASSSAGGANTGELFF.

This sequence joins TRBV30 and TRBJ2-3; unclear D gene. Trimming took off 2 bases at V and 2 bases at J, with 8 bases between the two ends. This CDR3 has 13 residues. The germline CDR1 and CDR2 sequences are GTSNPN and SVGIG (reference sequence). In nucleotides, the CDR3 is TGTGCCTGGAGTCTACTACTCACAGATACGCAGTATTTT. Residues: CAWSLLLTDTQYF.

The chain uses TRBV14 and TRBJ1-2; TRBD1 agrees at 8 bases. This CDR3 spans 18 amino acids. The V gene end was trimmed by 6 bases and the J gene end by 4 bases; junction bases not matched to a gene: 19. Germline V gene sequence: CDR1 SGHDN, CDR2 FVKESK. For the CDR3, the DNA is TGTGCCAGCAGTGGAAGGGACAGGAGCGAATCTTGGGTCTATGGCTACACCTTC. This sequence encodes CASSGRDRSESWVYGYTF.

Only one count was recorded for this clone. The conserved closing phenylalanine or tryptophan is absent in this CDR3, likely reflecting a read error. CDR3 in DNA: TGTGCCAGCAGTACACCTACGGGACAGATGAACACTGAAGCTTTCCTT. It encodes CASSTPTGQMNTEAFL. The chain couples TRBV2 to TRBJ1-1, with 7 nucleotides matching TRBD1. The CDR3 has 16 amino acids. Per germline, CDR1 SNHLY and CDR2 FYNNEI. With 5 bases clipped from V and 0 bases from J, the junction kept 9 bases outside the gene matches.

For the CDR3, the DNA is TGTGCCAGCTCACCAGAGTCCGGGAACTATGGCTACACCTTC. Translating it yields CASSPESGNYGYTF. V gene TRBV18 combines with J gene TRBJ1-2, with no clear D. The V gene's germline CDR1 is KGHSH and CDR2 LQKENI. This CDR3 contains 14 residues. With 2 bases removed from V and 2 bases from J, the gap between germline ends came to 9 bases. The full variable domain, with the rest looked up from reference TRBV18 and TRBJ1-2, is NAGVMQNPRHLVRRRGQEARLRCSPMKGHSHVYWYRQLPEEGLKFMVYLQKENIIDESGMPKERFSAEFPKEGPSILRIQQVVRGDSAAYFCASSPESGNYGYTFGSGTRLTVV.

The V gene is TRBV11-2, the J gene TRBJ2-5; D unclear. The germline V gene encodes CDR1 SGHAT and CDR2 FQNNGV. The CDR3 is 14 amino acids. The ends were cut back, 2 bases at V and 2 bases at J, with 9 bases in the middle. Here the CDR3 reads CASSLRRLQETQYF. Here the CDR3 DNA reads TGTGCCAGCAGCTTACGGCGGTTGCAAGAGACCCAGTACTTC.

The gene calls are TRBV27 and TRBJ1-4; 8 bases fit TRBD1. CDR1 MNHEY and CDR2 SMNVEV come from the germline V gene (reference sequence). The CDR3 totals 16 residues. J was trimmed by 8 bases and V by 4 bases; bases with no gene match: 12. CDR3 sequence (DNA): TGTGCCAGCAGTTCCTCAGGGGGCGGCGTTCGGGAAAAACTGTTTTTT. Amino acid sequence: CASSSSGGGVREKLFF.

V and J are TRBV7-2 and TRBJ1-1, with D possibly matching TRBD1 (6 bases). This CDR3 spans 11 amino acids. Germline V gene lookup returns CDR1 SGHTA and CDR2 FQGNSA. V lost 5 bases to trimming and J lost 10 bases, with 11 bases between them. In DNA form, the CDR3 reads TGTGCCAGCAGCCAGACAGGCGTAGCTTTCTTT. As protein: CASSQTGVAFF.

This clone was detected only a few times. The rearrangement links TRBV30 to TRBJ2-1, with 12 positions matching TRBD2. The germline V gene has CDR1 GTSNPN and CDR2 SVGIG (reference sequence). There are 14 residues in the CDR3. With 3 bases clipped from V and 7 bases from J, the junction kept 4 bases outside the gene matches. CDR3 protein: CAWRLAGGWNEQFF. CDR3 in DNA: TGTGCCTGGAGACTAGCGGGGGGCTGGAATGAGCAGTTCTTC.

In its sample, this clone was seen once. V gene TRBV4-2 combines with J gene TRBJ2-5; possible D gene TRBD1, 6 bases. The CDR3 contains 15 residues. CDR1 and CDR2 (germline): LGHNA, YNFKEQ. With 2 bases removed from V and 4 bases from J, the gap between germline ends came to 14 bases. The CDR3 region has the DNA TGTGCCAGCAGCCAAACCGCAGGGGCCGTAGAGACCCAGTACTTC. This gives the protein CASSQTAGAVETQYF.

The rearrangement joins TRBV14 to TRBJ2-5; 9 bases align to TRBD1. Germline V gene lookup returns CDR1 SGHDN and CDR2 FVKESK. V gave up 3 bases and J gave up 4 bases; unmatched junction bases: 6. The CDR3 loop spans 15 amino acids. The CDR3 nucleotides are TGTGCCAGCAGCCATGGTACAGGGGGCCGAGAGACCCAGTACTTC. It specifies CASSHGTGGRETQYF. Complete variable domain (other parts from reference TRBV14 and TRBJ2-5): EAGVTQFPSHSVIEKGQTVTLRCDPISGHDNLYWYRRVMGKEIKFLLHFVKESKQDESGMPNNRFLAERTGGTYSTLKVQPAELEDSGVYFCASSHGTGGRETQYFGPGTRLLVL.

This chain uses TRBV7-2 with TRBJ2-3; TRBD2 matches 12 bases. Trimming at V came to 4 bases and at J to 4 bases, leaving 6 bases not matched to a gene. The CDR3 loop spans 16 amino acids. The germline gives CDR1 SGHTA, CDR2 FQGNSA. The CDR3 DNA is TGTGCCAGCAGCTCGCGACTAGCGGGGGCCTCAGATACGCAGTATTTT. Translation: CASSSRLAGASDTQYF.

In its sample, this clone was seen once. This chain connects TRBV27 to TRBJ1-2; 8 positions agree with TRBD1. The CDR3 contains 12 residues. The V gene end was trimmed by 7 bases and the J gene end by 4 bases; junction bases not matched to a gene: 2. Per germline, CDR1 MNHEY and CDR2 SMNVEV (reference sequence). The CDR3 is CASKDRGYGYTF. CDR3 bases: TGTGCCAGCAAAGACAGGGGCTATGGCTACACCTTC.

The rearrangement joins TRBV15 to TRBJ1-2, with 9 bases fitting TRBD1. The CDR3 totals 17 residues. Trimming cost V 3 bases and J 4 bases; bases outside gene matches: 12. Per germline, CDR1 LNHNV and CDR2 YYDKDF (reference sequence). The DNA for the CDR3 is TGTGCCACCAGCAGTTCTTTCCTCGGGACAGGGACCTATGGCTACACCTTC. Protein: CATSSSFLGTGTYGYTF. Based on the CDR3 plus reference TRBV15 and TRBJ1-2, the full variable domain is DAMVIQNPRYQVTQFGKPVTLSCSQTLNHNVMYWYQQKSSQAPKLLFHYYDKDFNNEADTPDNFQSRRPNTSFCFLDIRSPGLGDTAMYLCATSSSFLGTGTYGYTFGSGTRLTVV.

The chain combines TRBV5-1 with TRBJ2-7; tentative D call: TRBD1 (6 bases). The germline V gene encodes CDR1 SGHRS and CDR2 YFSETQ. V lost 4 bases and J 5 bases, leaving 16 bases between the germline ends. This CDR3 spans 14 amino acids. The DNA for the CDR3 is TGCGCCAGCAGCCGGGAACAGGGTGTCGACGAGCAGTACTTC. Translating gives CASSREQGVDEQYF. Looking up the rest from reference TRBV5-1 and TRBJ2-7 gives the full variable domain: KAGVTQTPRYLIKTRGQQVTLSCSPISGHRSVSWYQQTPGQGLQFLFEYFSETQRNKGNFPGRFSGRQFSNSRSEMNVSTLELGDSALYLCASSREQGVDEQYFGPGTRLTVT.

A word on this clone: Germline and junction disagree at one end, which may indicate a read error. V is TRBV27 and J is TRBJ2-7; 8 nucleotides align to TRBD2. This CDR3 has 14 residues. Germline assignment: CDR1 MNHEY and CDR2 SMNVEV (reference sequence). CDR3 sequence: CASSLDPGTRPADF. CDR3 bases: TGTGCCAGCAGTCTAGATCCCGGGACTAGACCTGCCGACTTC.

The DNA for the CDR3 is TGTGCCAGCAGCGACAGGGGACTGAATGAAAAACTGTTTTTT. As protein: CASSDRGLNEKLFF. The J gene is TRBJ1-4, the V gene TRBV7-6, with TRBD1 identical over 8 bases. The CDR3 has 14 residues. Trimming cost V 5 bases and J 5 bases; bases outside gene matches: 4. Germline V CDR1 and CDR2: SGHVS, FNYEAQ.

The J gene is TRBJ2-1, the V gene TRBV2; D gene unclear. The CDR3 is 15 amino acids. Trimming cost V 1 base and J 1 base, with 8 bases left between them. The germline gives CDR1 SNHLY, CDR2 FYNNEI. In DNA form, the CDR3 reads TGTGCCAGCAGTGAAGGCCTAGTATCCTACAATGAGCAGTTCTTC. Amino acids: CASSEGLVSYNEQFF.

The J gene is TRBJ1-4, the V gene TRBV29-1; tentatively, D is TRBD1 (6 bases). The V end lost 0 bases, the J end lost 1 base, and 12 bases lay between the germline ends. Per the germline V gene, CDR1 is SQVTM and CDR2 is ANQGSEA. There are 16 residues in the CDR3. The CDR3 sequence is CSVEELRGLTNEKLFF. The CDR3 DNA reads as TGCAGCGTTGAAGAACTCAGGGGTTTAACTAATGAAAAACTGTTTTTT.